This is a list of T cell receptor beta chains from one sample in a study of blood T cell repertoires in COVID-19. Profiling relied on immunoSEQ multiplex PCR, and the TCRdb table lists in-frame clones only, not all of them. The sample consists of about 100,000 clones, roughly nine tenths of them appearing once. The sequenced sample consisted of peripheral blood. Receptor source: a man in his fifties or sixties with acute or convalescent COVID-19. Each CDR3 is given with its conserved first and last residue. The order of the fields is J gene, V gene, D gene, CDR3 length, clone size, CDR3 protein, CDR3 DNA. D genes are given only for firm matches. Where a row states a size, it is once, few, many or the class of an expanded clone; other rows omit it.

J: TRBJ1-1
V: TRBV9
D: -
length: 14
size: -
CDR3: CASSALQGPTEAFF
DNA: TGTGCCAGCAGCGCCCTTCAGGGGCCCACTGAAGCTTTCTTT

J: TRBJ1-2
V: TRBV24-1
D: TRBD1
length: 15
size: once
CDR3: CATSDTGTGGRSYAF
DNA: TGTGCCACCAGTGATACGGGGACAGGGGGTAGGAGCTATGCCTTC

J: TRBJ1-2
V: TRBV28
D: TRBD1
length: 14
size: -
CDR3: CASSLFARQGGYTF
DNA: TGTGCCAGCAGTTTATTCGCTCGACAGGGGGGCTACACCTTC

J: TRBJ1-2
V: TRBV5-4
D: TRBD1
length: 16
size: -
CDR3: CASSFSPGTGVYGYTF
DNA: TGTGCCAGCAGCTTTTCCCCCGGGACAGGGGTTTATGGCTACACCTTC

J: TRBJ2-5
V: TRBV6-5
D: -
length: 14
size: -
CDR3: CASRVGGPQETQYF
DNA: TGTGCCAGCCGGGTTGGGGGCCCCCAAGAGACCCAGTACTTC

J: TRBJ1-6
V: TRBV7-9
D: TRBD1
length: 16
size: -
CDR3: CASVAGQTHYNSPLHF
DNA: TGTGCCAGCGTGGCGGGACAGACACACTATAATTCACCCCTCCACTTT

J: TRBJ2-5
V: TRBV19
D: -
length: 14
size: -
CDR3: CASSWGLAHETQYF
DNA: TGTGCCAGTAGTTGGGGGCTAGCTCATGAGACCCAGTACTTC

J: TRBJ1-5
V: TRBV30
D: -
length: 13
size: -
CDR3: CAWSKQDNQPQHF
DNA: TGTGCCTGGAGTAAACAGGACAATCAGCCCCAGCATTTT

J: TRBJ2-4
V: TRBV3-1/TRBV3-2
D: TRBD2
length: 13
size: -
CDR3: CASSQVTSGHPYF
DNA: TGTGCCAGCAGCCAAGTGACTAGCGGCCATCCATACTTC

J: TRBJ2-1
V: TRBV30
D: TRBD2
length: 13
size: -
CDR3: CARGTSGYNEQFF
DNA: TGTGCCCGTGGGACTAGCGGCTACAATGAGCAGTTCTTC

J: TRBJ1-5
V: TRBV29-1
D: -
length: 14
size: -
CDR3: CSVGDRSSNQPQHF
DNA: TGCAGCGTTGGAGACAGGTCTAGCAATCAGCCCCAGCATTTT

J: TRBJ2-2
V: TRBV6-5
D: -
length: 13
size: -
CDR3: CASNKVATGELFF
DNA: TGTGCCAGCAACAAAGTGGCCACCGGGGAGCTGTTTTTT

J: TRBJ2-4
V: TRBV6-5
D: TRBD1
length: 14
size: -
CDR3: CASRATGDQNIQYF
DNA: TGTGCCAGCAGAGCCACAGGGGACCAAAACATTCAGTACTTC

J: TRBJ2-2
V: TRBV2
D: -
length: 15
size: -
CDR3: CASSEAWQNTGELFF
DNA: TGTGCCAGCAGTGAAGCCTGGCAGAACACCGGGGAGCTGTTTTTT

J: TRBJ1-2
V: TRBV24-1
D: TRBD1
length: 14
size: -
CDR3: CATSDGGTGYGYTF
DNA: TGTGCCACCAGTGATGGGGGGACAGGGTATGGCTACACCTTC

J: TRBJ2-5
V: TRBV3-1/TRBV3-2
D: TRBD2
length: 18
size: -
CDR3: CASSPGTSGRAWGETQYF
DNA: TGTGCCAGCAGCCCCGGGACTAGCGGGAGGGCCTGGGGAGAGACCCAGTACTTC

J: TRBJ1-1
V: TRBV27
D: TRBD1
length: 14
size: -
CDR3: CASSLLGRGTEAFF
DNA: TGTGCCAGCAGTTTATTGGGCAGGGGGACTGAAGCTTTCTTT

J: TRBJ1-3
V: TRBV19
D: TRBD1
length: 15
size: once
CDR3: CASSQGQSSGNTIYF
DNA: TGTGCCAGTAGTCAGGGACAGTCGTCTGGAAACACCATATATTTT

J: TRBJ1-3
V: TRBV11-2
D: -
length: 20
size: once
CDR3: CASSSEGRRVWGGSGNTIYF
DNA: TGTGCCAGCAGCTCAGAGGGGAGGAGAGTGTGGGGGGGCTCTGGAAACACCATATATTTT

J: TRBJ2-3
V: TRBV4-1
D: TRBD1
length: 17
size: -
CDR3: CASSPLAGTGSTDTQYF
DNA: TGCGCCAGCAGCCCACTGGCCGGGACAGGGTCCACAGATACGCAGTATTTT

J: TRBJ1-2
V: TRBV5-1
D: TRBD1
length: 14
size: -
CDR3: CASSLRGRDYGYTF
DNA: TGCGCCAGCAGCTTGAGGGGGCGCGACTATGGCTACACCTTC

J: TRBJ1-1
V: TRBV20-1
D: -
length: 11
size: -
CDR3: CSARRETEAFF
DNA: TGCAGTGCTAGGAGGGAAACTGAAGCTTTCTTT

J: TRBJ2-2
V: TRBV5-4
D: TRBD2
length: 17
size: -
CDR3: CASSSGTSGRATGELFF
DNA: TGTGCCAGCAGCAGCGGGACTAGCGGGAGGGCCACCGGGGAGCTGTTTTTT

J: TRBJ1-2
V: TRBV4-1
D: TRBD1
length: 16
size: -
CDR3: CASSQATGGRNYGYTF
DNA: TGCGCCAGCAGCCAAGCGACAGGGGGCCGTAACTATGGCTACACCTTC

J: TRBJ1-6
V: TRBV3-1/TRBV3-2
D: TRBD1
length: 15
size: -
CDR3: CASSQLDRGNSPLHF
DNA: TGTGCCAGCAGCCAATTAGACAGGGGAAATTCACCCCTCCACTTT

J: TRBJ2-2
V: TRBV6-5
D: -
length: 15
size: -
CDR3: CASTTARGRAGELFF
DNA: TGTGCCAGCACCACCGCAAGGGGCCGGGCCGGGGAGCTGTTTTTT

J: TRBJ2-1
V: TRBV15
D: TRBD1
length: 15
size: -
CDR3: CATSSETGGYNEQFF
DNA: TGTGCCACCAGCAGCGAGACAGGGGGCTACAATGAGCAGTTCTTC

J: TRBJ2-1
V: TRBV27
D: TRBD2
length: 14
size: -
CDR3: CASSPGLAGTEQFF
DNA: TGTGCCAGCAGTCCCGGACTAGCGGGAACTGAGCAGTTCTTC

J: TRBJ2-3
V: TRBV5-4
D: TRBD2
length: 18
size: -
CDR3: CASSPGLAEVASTDTQYF
DNA: TGTGCCAGCAGCCCGGGACTAGCGGAAGTTGCTAGCACAGATACGCAGTATTTT

J: TRBJ2-5
V: TRBV10-2
D: -
length: 14
size: -
CDR3: CASLDSGGIETQYF
DNA: TGCGCCAGCTTGGACTCGGGGGGCATAGAGACCCAGTACTTC

J: TRBJ2-2
V: TRBV2
D: TRBD2
length: 14
size: -
CDR3: CASRGGGSGGELFF
DNA: TGTGCCTCACGAGGCGGGGGGAGCGGCGGGGAGCTGTTTTTT

J: TRBJ1-6
V: TRBV10-3
D: TRBD1
length: 16
size: -
CDR3: CAISESDRVQDSPLHF
DNA: TGTGCCATCAGTGAGTCCGACAGGGTCCAGGATTCACCCCTCCACTTT

J: TRBJ1-2
V: TRBV7-3
D: -
length: 15
size: -
CDR3: CASSPRAGSLYGYTF
DNA: TGTGCCAGCAGCCCCCGGGCGGGTTCACTGTATGGCTACACCTTC

J: TRBJ2-5
V: TRBV24-1
D: TRBD1
length: 16
size: -
CDR3: CATSDWGQGPPETQYF
DNA: TGTGCCACCAGTGATTGGGGACAGGGACCTCCGGAGACCCAGTACTTC

J: TRBJ2-7
V: TRBV28
D: TRBD2
length: 17
size: -
CDR3: CASSLLAGDFFSYEQYF
DNA: TGTGCCAGCAGTCTACTAGCGGGAGACTTCTTCTCCTACGAGCAGTACTTC

J: TRBJ2-1
V: TRBV24-1
D: TRBD2
length: 20
size: -
CDR3: CATSDIGRGLAGGSYNEQFF
DNA: TGTGCCACCAGTGATATCGGGAGGGGACTAGCGGGAGGGTCCTACAATGAGCAGTTCTTC

J: TRBJ2-4
V: TRBV6-6
D: -
length: 12
size: -
CDR3: CASSLAKNIQYF
DNA: TGTGCCAGCAGCCTAGCCAAAAACATTCAGTACTTC

J: TRBJ2-7
V: TRBV3-1/TRBV3-2
D: -
length: 16
size: -
CDR3: CASSQGAGVSSYEQYF
DNA: TGTGCCAGCAGCCAAGGTGCAGGGGTGAGCTCCTACGAGCAGTACTTC

J: TRBJ2-2
V: TRBV2
D: TRBD1
length: 16
size: -
CDR3: CASSVGDRGRTGELFF
DNA: TGTGCCAGCAGTGTGGGGGACAGGGGGCGCACCGGGGAGCTGTTTTTT

J: TRBJ2-2
V: TRBV5-1
D: -
length: 18
size: -
CDR3: CASSLYDSRAANTGELFF
DNA: TGCGCCAGCAGCTTGTATGACTCGAGGGCCGCGAACACCGGGGAGCTGTTTTTT

J: TRBJ2-7
V: TRBV3-1/TRBV3-2
D: TRBD2
length: 15
size: -
CDR3: CASSQGRRENSEQYF
DNA: TGTGCCAGCAGCCAAGGGCGGCGGGAGAATTCCGAGCAGTACTTC

J: TRBJ1-6
V: TRBV6-5
D: TRBD1
length: 15
size: few
CDR3: CASSSRTGDGSPLHF
DNA: TGTGCCAGCAGTTCTAGGACAGGGGATGGTTCACCCCTCCACTTT

J: TRBJ1-4
V: TRBV5-4
D: -
length: 13
size: -
CDR3: CASSLGGDEKLFF
DNA: TGTGCCAGCAGCTTGGGGGGGGATGAAAAACTGTTTTTT

J: TRBJ1-4
V: TRBV5-1
D: TRBD1
length: 18
size: -
CDR3: CASSLTPGQGRANEKLFF
DNA: TGCGCCAGCAGCTTGACCCCAGGACAGGGAAGGGCTAATGAAAAACTGTTTTTT

J: TRBJ1-6
V: TRBV7-2
D: TRBD1
length: 15
size: -
CDR3: CASSTQTGYNSPLHF
DNA: TGTGCCAGCAGCACCCAGACAGGGTACAATTCACCCCTCCACTTT

J: TRBJ2-3
V: TRBV5-1
D: TRBD2
length: 15
size: few
CDR3: CASSSSSGGTDTQYF
DNA: TGCGCCAGCAGCTCCTCTAGCGGGGGCACAGATACGCAGTATTTT

J: TRBJ1-6
V: TRBV4-2
D: -
length: 15
size: -
CDR3: CASSQDLQDNSPLHF
DNA: TGTGCCAGCAGCCAAGATTTACAGGATAATTCACCCCTCCACTTT